These T cell receptor beta chains were read from a single sample in a study of Tregs in tolerant kidney transplant recipients. Using immunoSEQ multiplex PCR, the repertoire was profiled, and TCRdb retains in-frame clones only, with some absent. The sample includes roughly 250,000 clones, around 82% seen only once; the top ten take under 0.65%. The sequenced sample consisted of CD4+ T cells from blood. The receptors shown here come from a human donor in good health. Both conserved end residues are part of each CDR3. A D gene is named only where the DNA matches it firmly. Not every row has a clone size; where given, it reads once, few, many or a size class.

J	D	V	size	DNA	CDR3
TRBJ1-1	TRBD1	TRBV2	once	TGTGCCAGCAGTGTAGGACAGGGGAGGGAAGCTTTCTTT	CASSVGQGREAFF
TRBJ1-2	.	TRBV7-9	once	TGTGCCAGCAGCTTAGACCCTGCTGTGAGGAGAGGCTACACCTTC	CASSLDPAVRRGYTF
TRBJ1-1	.	TRBV2	once	TGTGCCAGCAGCGGTTCTGGACGGCTGATGAACACTGAAGCTTTCTTT	CASSGSGRLMNTEAFF
TRBJ1-1	.	TRBV9	.	TGTGCCAGCAGCGTAGGAGGGTCGAGCACTGAAGCTTTCTTT	CASSVGGSSTEAFF
TRBJ2-6	TRBD2	TRBV5-4	.	TGTGCCAGCAGTTCACCGGGACTAGCGGGATCTGGGGCCAACGTCCTGACTTTC	CASSSPGLAGSGANVLTF
TRBJ1-2	.	TRBV4-1	.	TGCGCCAGCAGCTCCGGGACGGTATATGGCTACACCTTC	CASSSGTVYGYTF
TRBJ2-5	.	TRBV19	.	TGTGCCAGTAGTATGAGAGGGACAGAGACCCAGTACTTC	CASSMRGTETQYF
TRBJ1-5	.	TRBV5-8	.	TGTGCCAGCACCCTGGGGCGTCTGAGCAATCAGCCCCAGCATTTT	CASTLGRLSNQPQHF
TRBJ2-4	.	TRBV15	once	TGTGCCACCAGCAGACCGGAGGTAGGGGGTGTAATTCAGTACTTC	CATSRPEVGGVIQYF
TRBJ2-5	.	TRBV19	.	TGTGCCAGTAGTATAAACCCCCAGCCCATGAGGGGAGAGACCCAGTACTTC	CASSINPQPMRGETQYF
TRBJ2-7	TRBD2	TRBV7-2	.	TGTGCCAGCAGCTTGGAGCGGGGGAGCTCCTACGAGCAGTACTTC	CASSLERGSSYEQYF
TRBJ1-1	TRBD1	TRBV5-1	.	TGCGCCAGCAGCTTGACAGGGGCGAACACTGAAGCTTTCTTT	CASSLTGANTEAFF
TRBJ1-5	TRBD1	TRBV30	.	TGTGCCTGGAGTGTACGGAGGGGGCGAGGCAATCAGCCCCAGCATTTT	CAWSVRRGRGNQPQHF
TRBJ1-6	.	TRBV4-2	.	TGTGCCAGCAGCCAAGAGAACAGAGCTCTAGGGCCCCTCCACTTT	CASSQENRALGPLHF
TRBJ2-4	.	TRBV4-2	.	TGTGCCAGCAGCCAAGCGCCCACTACTAGCGCCAAAAACATTCAGTACTTC	CASSQAPTTSAKNIQYF
TRBJ1-6	.	TRBV27	.	TGTGCCAGTACGACTGGATCGGTCCTCCACTTT	CASTTGSVLHF
TRBJ2-7	.	TRBV19	few	TGTGCCACCGGGAGAGGGGGCTCTAGCTCCTACGAGCAGTACTTC	CATGRGGSSSYEQYF